A single sample is the source of the 11 T cell receptor beta chains below, sequenced in a study of cytomegalovirus exposure and HLA in healthy donors. The PCR had 60 Vbeta and 13 Jbeta primers. The repertoire was sequenced with immunoSEQ multiplex PCR; TCRdb's copy has only in-frame clones and lacks some. The sample contains roughly 130,000 clones, 6.5% to 9.5% of which appear only once. What was sequenced was PBMCs. These receptor sequences come from a man between 40 and 49 years old in good health and CMV-seronegative.

In this sample, this clone turned up a few times. The V and J genes are TRBV2 and TRBJ1-1; D remains unclear. V was pared by 5 bases and J by 1 base, with 8 bases between. The germline gives CDR1 SNHLY, CDR2 FYNNEI. This CDR3 is built from 13 residues. The CDR3 protein is CASSLEKNTEAFF. CDR3 DNA sequence: TGTGCCAGCAGTCTGGAGAAGAACACTGAAGCTTTCTTT.

The chain links TRBV7-8 to TRBJ2-1; D is unclear. CDR3 size: 14 residues. Germline V gene lookup returns CDR1 SGHVS and CDR2 FQNEAQ. Trimming took off 1 base at V and 0 bases at J, with 4 bases between the two ends. CDR3 protein: CASSLGSSYNEQFF. The CDR3, as DNA: TGTGCCAGCAGCTTAGGGAGCTCCTACAATGAGCAGTTCTTC. The full variable domain, completed using reference TRBV7-8 and TRBJ2-1, is GAGVSQSPRYKVAKRGQDVALRCDPISGHVSLFWYQQALGQGPEFLTYFQNEAQLDKSGLPSDRFFAERPEGSVSTLKIQRTQQEDSAVYLCASSLGSSYNEQFFGPGTRLTVL.

This clone has more than one count but fewer than ten. The chain has TRBV18 and TRBJ1-1, with TRBD1 matching over 9 bases. The CDR3 extends over 13 amino acids. The junction had 5 bases not matched to a gene; V was cut back by 5 bases and J by 7 bases. Germline CDR1 KGHSH, CDR2 LQKENI. CDR3 protein: CASSDRTGVEAFF. DNA of the CDR3: TGTGCCAGCTCAGATAGGACAGGGGTTGAAGCTTTCTTT.

There are a few counts of this clone. The CDR3 is CASSLLGQGATNEKLFF. The CDR3 nucleotides are TGTGCCAGCAGCTTGTTGGGACAGGGGGCAACTAATGAAAAACTGTTTTTT. The rearrangement uses TRBV5-4 and TRBJ1-4; 11 bases are a match to TRBD1. This CDR3 has 17 residues. Germline lookup yields CDR1 SGHNT and CDR2 YYREEE (reference sequence). Trimming at V came to 1 base and at J to 0 bases, leaving 2 bases not matched to a gene.

This clone was found a few times. The chain has TRBV19 and TRBJ2-3, with TRBD2 identical over 15 bases. Germline loops: CDR1 LNHDA, CDR2 SQIVND (reference sequence). This CDR3 region has 16 residues. The junction had 7 bases not matched to a gene; V was cut back by 5 bases and J by 7 bases. The CDR3 coding sequence is TGTGCCAGTAGTGAGGGGACTAGCGGGGGGCGACATACGCAGTATTTT. Translation gives CASSEGTSGGRHTQYF. The whole variable domain, remainder taken from reference TRBV19 and TRBJ2-3, is DGGITQSPKYLFRKEGQNVTLSCEQNLNHDAMYWYRQDPGQGLRLIYYSQIVNDFQKGDIAEGYSVSREKKESFPLTVTSAQKNPTAFYLCASSEGTSGGRHTQYFGPGTRLTVL.

This clone has a count of ten or more. This rearrangement joins TRBV11-3 to TRBJ1-2; 7 bases are shared with TRBD1. CDR3 length equals 16 residues. The trim removed 5 bases at V and 4 bases at J, leaving 13 bases unmatched. The germline gives CDR1 SGHNT, CDR2 YENEEA. For the CDR3, the DNA is TGTGCCAGCAGCCTAGGGGGCGGAGGGGTTCTCTATGGCTACACCTTC. This translates into CASSLGGGGVLYGYTF.

This sequence joins TRBV7-2 and TRBJ2-1, with TRBD2 identical over 12 bases. In germline, CDR1 is SGHTA, CDR2 FQGNSA. Trimming removed 1 base from V and 14 bases from J; junction bases left unmatched: 18. The length of the CDR3 is 18 residues. The CDR3: CASSLEASGGALRSSKFF. DNA of the CDR3: TGTGCCAGCAGCTTAGAAGCTAGCGGGGGGGCCCTGAGATCCTCAAAGTTCTTC.

The rearrangement uses TRBV6-5 and TRBJ2-5; 12 bases align to TRBD1. Trimming took 3 bases from V and 6 from J; bases not matched to a gene: 8. Germline V gene data show CDR1 as MNHEY and CDR2 as SVGAGI. This CDR3 spans 16 amino acids. CDR3 in DNA: TGTGCCAGCAGTTATTTTCCGGGGACAGGGGGCCAGACCCAGTACTTC. Translation gives CASSYFPGTGGQTQYF.

This clone was found a few times. The chain combines TRBV5-1 with TRBJ1-2; the match to TRBD1 covers 7 bases. Germline V gene sequence: CDR1 SGHRS, CDR2 YFSETQ. J gave up 8 bases and V 2 bases, and 12 bases lay outside the gene matches. This CDR3 spans 15 amino acids. CDR3 residues: CASSFGQAGSEGYTF. In DNA form, the CDR3 reads TGCGCCAGCAGCTTCGGACAGGCCGGCTCGGAAGGCTACACCTTC.

This clone was detected only a few times. CDR3 nucleotides: TGTGCCATCAGTGATTCCTCCACAGATACGCAGTATTTT. Residues: CAISDSSTDTQYF. The chain joins TRBV10-3 to TRBJ2-3; D call uncertain. Per the germline V gene, CDR1 is ENHRY and CDR2 is SYGVKD. The CDR3 contains 13 residues. Trimming shortened V by 3 bases and J by 2 bases, and 6 bases separated the two germline ends.

In its sample, this clone was seen a few times. V and J are TRBV11-3 and TRBJ2-7; D gene unclear. CDR1 is SGHNT and CDR2 is YENEEA in the germline V gene. The CDR3 runs 11 residues. Trimming shortened V by 5 bases and J by 5 bases, and 7 bases separated the two germline ends. The CDR3 is CASSLTDEQYF. The CDR3 nucleotides read TGTGCCAGCAGCCTAACCGACGAGCAGTACTTC.